This T cell receptor (beta chain) originates from a study of blood T cell repertoires in COVID-19 (TCRdb year 2020). In terms of the full investigation: Samples covering the acute and convalescent phases of COVID-19 were provided by collaborators in the United States, Italy and Spain. The material from the prospective study consisted of cDNA or gDNA derived from T cells, B-cell-depleted T cells, or PBMCs. The dataset comprised deeply sampled blood TCRbeta repertoires from subjects exposed to, actively infected with, or recovered from COVID-19. The repertoires were made available in a free public database intended to serve as a resource for research on the immune response to SARS-CoV-2. Samples came from the ongoing ImmuneRACE study (first 160 participants) plus 1,254 subjects from 6 global collaborators. The sample metadata nearly always contained a de-identified subject ID, COVID-19 status, age in years and sex. HLA class I and class II types, where available, came from metadata supplied by the sample provider rather than from assay-based typing. Summary of the overall study and its limitations: How much clinical and demographic metadata was included differed by source and by participant, and the metadata was provided uncurated.

The immunoSEQ Assay, a bias-controlled multiplex PCR, was used to amplify TCRbeta CDR3 regions from genomic DNA. Turning to the authors' computational methods: The number of nucleated cells in each sample was estimated by amplification of reference gene primers within the assay. Sequence reads were collapsed and filtered to measure the absolute abundance of every unique TCRbeta CDR3 rearrangement. For each sample, productive Simpson clonality was calculated as the square root of Simpson's diversity index over productive rearrangements. TCRdb retrieved this table from immuneACCESS and kept in-frame rearrangements only. Not all clones are present; in checked studies, unresolved V genes account for under half, and no reason is known for the remainder. The DNA gave D and trimming, while V, J and clone size come from that table. The sample table shows 120,000 to 150,000 clones, and 88% are seen once. Approximately 2.4% of the sample rests with the top ten.

V is reduced by 5 bases and J by 8 bases, leaving a spacing of 11 bases between them. CDR1 and CDR2 were assigned from the germline V gene (reference sequence) as LGHDT and YNNKEL. The CDR3 covers 12 residues, taking in both the cysteine and the phenylalanine. The retained sequence is limited to the CDR3, 36 bases, with the frame set at the first base. Note on this clone: Its antigen remains undetermined. No quality values exist for individual bases; no much larger clone is one base distant.

Collaborating institutions collected whole blood in K2EDTA tubes following their own protocols. Collaborator samples were shipped for TCRbeta analysis as frozen whole blood, isolated PBMCs, or DNA extracted from either sample type. The chain employs TRBV3-1 (or the pseudogene TRBV3-2) and TRBJ2-3; TRBD2 is possibly the D segment (5 matching bases). The clonotype originates from a human donor in a cohort sampled during active COVID-19. The material sequenced was peripheral blood. The sequenced DNA: TGTGCCAGCAGCACAATGGCGGGTACGCAGTATTTT. The resulting protein is CASSTMAGTQYF.